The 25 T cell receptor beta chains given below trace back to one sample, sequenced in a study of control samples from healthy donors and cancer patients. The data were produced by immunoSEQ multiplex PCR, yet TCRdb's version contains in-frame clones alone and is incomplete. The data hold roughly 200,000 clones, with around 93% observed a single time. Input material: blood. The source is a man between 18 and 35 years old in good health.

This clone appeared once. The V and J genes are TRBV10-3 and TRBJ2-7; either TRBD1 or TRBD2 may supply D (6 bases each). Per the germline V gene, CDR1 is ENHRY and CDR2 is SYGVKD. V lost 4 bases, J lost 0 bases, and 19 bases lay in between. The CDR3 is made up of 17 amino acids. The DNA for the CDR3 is TGTGCCATCAGTGCCCTCTCGGGGGCGGAGAGCTCCTACGAGCAGTACTTC. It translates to CAISALSGAESSYEQYF.

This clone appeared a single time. DNA for the CDR3: TGTGCCACCAGTGATTCCGGACAGGGAGGGACCGGGGAGCTGTTTTTT. Translating it yields CATSDSGQGGTGELFF. The V call is TRBV24-1, the J call TRBJ2-2, with a possible D match to TRBD1 (8 bases). Germline assignment: CDR1 KGHDR and CDR2 SFDVKD. The CDR3 spans 16 residues. Deletions cut 2 bases from V and 5 bases from J, with 14 bases between.

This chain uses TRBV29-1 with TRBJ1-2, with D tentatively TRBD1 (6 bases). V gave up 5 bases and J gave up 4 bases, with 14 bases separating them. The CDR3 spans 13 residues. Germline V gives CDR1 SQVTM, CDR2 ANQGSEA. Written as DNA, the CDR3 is TGCAGCGTTAAGGACAGATCCCTCTATGGCTACACCTTC. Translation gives CSVKDRSLYGYTF.

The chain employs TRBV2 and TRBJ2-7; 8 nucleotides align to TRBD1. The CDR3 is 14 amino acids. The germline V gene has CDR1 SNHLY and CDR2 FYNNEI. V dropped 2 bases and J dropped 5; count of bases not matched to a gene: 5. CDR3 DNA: TGTGCCAGCAGTGAAAGGACAGGGTTCAACGAGCAGTACTTC. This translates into CASSERTGFNEQYF.

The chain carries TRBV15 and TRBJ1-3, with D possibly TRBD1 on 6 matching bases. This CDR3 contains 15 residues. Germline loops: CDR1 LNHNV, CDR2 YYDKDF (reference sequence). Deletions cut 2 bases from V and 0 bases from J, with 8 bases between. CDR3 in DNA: TGTGCCACCAGCAGAAACAGGGTCTCTGGAAACACCATATATTTT. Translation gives CATSRNRVSGNTIYF.

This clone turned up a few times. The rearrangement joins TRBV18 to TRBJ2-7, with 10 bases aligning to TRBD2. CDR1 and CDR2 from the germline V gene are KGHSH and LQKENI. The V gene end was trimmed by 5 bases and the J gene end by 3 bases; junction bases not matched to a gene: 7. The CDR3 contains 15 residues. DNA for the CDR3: TGTGCCAGCTCAATGTTGGGGACTAGCGTCTACGAGCAGTACTTC. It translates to CASSMLGTSVYEQYF.

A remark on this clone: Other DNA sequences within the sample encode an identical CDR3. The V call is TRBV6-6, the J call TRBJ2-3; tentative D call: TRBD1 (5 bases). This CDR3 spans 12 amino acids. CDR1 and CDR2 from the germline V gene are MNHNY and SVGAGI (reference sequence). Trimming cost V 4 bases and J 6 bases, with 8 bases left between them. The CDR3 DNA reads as TGTGCCAGCAGTTCCTCAGGGGATACGCAGTATTTT. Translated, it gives CASSSSGDTQYF.

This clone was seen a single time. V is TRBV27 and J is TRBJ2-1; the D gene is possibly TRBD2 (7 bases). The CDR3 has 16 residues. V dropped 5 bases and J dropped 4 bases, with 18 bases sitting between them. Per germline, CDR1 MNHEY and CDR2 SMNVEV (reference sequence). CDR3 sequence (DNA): TGTGCCAGCAGTAAAACCCGGGGGGCGGGATACAATGAGCAGTTCTTC. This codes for CASSKTRGAGYNEQFF.

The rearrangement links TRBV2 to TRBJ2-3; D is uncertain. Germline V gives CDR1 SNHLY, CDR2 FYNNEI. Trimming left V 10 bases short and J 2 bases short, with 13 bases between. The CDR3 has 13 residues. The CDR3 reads CATDGPYTDTQYF. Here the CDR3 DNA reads TGTGCCACCGATGGGCCCTACACAGATACGCAGTATTTT.

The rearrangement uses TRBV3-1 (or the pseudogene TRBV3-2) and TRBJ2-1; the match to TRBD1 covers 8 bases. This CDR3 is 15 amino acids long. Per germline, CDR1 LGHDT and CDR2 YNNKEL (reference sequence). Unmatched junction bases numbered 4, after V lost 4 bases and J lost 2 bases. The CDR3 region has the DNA TGTGCCAGCAGCCCCGGGACAGGAACCTACAATGAGCAGTTCTTC. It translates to CASSPGTGTYNEQFF.

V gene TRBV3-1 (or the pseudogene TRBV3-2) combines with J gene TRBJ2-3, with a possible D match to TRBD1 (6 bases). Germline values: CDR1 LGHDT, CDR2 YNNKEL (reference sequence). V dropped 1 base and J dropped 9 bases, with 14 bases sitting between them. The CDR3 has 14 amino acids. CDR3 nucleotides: TGTGCCAGCAGCCAAGCTCGTGAGGGGGACACGCAGTATTTT. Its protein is CASSQAREGDTQYF.

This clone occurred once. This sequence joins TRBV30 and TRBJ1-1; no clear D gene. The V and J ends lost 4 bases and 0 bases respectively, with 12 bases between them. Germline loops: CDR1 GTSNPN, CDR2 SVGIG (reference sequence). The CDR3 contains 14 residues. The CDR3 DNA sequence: TGTGCCTGGATGAACGGGCAGTTGAACACTGAAGCTTTCTTT. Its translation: CAWMNGQLNTEAFF.

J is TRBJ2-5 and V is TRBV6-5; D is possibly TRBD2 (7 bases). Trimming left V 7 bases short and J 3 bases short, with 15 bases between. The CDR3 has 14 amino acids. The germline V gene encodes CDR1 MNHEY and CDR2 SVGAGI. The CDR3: CASTIGGAKETQYF. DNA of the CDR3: TGTGCCAGCACCATAGGGGGGGCGAAAGAGACCCAGTACTTC.

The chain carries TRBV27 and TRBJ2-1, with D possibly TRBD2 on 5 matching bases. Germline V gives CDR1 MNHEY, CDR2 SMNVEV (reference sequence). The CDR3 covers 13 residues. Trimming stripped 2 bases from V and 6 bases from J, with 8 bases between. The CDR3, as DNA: TGTGCCAGCAGTTTAGCAGCGGTCAATGAGCAGTTCTTC. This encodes CASSLAAVNEQFF.

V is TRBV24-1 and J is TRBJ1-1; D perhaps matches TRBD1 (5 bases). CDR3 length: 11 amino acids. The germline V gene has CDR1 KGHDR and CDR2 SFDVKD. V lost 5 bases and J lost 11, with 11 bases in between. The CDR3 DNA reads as TGTGCCACCAGTGTTGCAGGGCGGGCTTTCTTT. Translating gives CATSVAGRAFF.

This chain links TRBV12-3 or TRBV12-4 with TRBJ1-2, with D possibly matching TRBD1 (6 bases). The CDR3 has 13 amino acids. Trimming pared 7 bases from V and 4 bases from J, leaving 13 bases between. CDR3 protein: CASTYRARYGYTF. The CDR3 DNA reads TGTGCCAGCACCTACAGGGCTCGCTATGGCTACACCTTC.

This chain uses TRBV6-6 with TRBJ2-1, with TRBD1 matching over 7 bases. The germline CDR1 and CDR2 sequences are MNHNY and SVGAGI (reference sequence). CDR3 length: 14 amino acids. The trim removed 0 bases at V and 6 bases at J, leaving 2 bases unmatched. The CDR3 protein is CASSYSGQLNEQFF. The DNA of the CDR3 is TGTGCCAGCAGTTACTCGGGACAGCTCAATGAGCAGTTCTTC.

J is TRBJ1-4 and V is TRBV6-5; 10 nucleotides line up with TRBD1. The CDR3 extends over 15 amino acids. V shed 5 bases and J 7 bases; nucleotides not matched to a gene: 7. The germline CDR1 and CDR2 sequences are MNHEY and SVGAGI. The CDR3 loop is CASSPTGGVGEKLFF. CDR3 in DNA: TGTGCCAGCAGTCCGACAGGGGGCGTGGGTGAAAAACTGTTTTTT.

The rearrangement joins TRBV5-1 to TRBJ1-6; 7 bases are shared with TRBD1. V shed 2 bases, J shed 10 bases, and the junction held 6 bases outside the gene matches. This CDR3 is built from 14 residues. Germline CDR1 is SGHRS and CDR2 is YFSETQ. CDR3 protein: CASSFGQVSSPLHF. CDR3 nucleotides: TGCGCCAGCAGCTTCGGACAGGTCTCATCACCCCTCCACTTT.

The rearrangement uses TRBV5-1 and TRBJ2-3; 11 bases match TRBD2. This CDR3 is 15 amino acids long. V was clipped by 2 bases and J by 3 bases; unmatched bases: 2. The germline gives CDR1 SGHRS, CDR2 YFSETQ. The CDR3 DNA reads TGCGCCAGCAGCTTACTAGCGGGGGTAACAGATACGCAGTATTTT. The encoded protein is CASSLLAGVTDTQYF.

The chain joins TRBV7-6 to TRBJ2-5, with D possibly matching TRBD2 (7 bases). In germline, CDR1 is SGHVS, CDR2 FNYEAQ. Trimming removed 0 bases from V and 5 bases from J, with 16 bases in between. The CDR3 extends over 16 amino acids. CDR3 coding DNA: TGTGCCAGCAGCTTAGCGCGGTCGGGGGGCCCCGAGACCCAGTACTTC. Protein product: CASSLARSGGPETQYF.

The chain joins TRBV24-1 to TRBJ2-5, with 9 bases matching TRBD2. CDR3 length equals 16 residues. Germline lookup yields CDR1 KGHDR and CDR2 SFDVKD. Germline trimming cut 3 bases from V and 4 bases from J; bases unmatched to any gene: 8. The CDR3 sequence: CATSDASGGRIETQYF. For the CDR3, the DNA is TGTGCCACCAGTGATGCCAGCGGGGGGCGGATAGAGACCCAGTACTTC.

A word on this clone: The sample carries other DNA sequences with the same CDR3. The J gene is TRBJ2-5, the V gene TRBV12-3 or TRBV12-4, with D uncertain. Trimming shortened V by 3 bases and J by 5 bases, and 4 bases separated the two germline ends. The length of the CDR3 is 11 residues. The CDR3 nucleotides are TGTGCCAGCAGTTTGCGGGAGACCCAGTACTTC. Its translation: CASSLRETQYF.

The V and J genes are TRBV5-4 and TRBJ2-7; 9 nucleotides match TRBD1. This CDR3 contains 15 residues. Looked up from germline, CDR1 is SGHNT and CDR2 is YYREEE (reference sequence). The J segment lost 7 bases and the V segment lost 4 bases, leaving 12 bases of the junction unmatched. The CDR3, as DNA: TGTGCCAGCAGCCGGGGACAGGGCGGTGAGTCGGAGCAGTACTTC. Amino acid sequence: CASSRGQGGESEQYF.

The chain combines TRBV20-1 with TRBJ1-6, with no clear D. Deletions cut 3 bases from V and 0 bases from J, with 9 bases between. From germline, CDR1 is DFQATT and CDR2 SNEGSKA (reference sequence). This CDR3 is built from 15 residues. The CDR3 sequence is CSASTGSSYNSPLHF. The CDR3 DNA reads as TGCAGTGCTAGTACGGGGAGCTCCTATAATTCACCCCTCCACTTT.